This T cell receptor beta chain was identified during a study of cytomegalovirus exposure and HLA in healthy donors. For the study at large: According to later analysis, the same platform produced the 130 or so validation and about 700 first-cohort repertoires.

Broader study findings: TCR sequences were mostly rare, though some public TCRs occurred in many donors.

Only in-frame clones appear in the TCRdb table, and some are missing; sequencing was by immunoSEQ multiplex PCR. The repertoire holds about 78,000 clones, with around 96% as singletons. As for this clone: What it recognizes is unknown.

V lost 6 bases and J 0 bases, leaving 9 bases between the germline ends. Germline CDR1 and CDR2: ENHRY and SYGVKD. The CDR3 runs 14 residues. The sample comprised PBMCs. The V call is TRBV10-3, the J call TRBJ1-3; D not certain. The sequence was obtained from a man aged 18 to 30 in good health and CMV-seropositive. The CDR3, as DNA: TGTGCCATCAGGGGCAGTCTCTCTGGAAACACCATATATTTT. Amino acid sequence: CAIRGSLSGNTIYF.